Listed below are T cell receptor beta chains from one sample, sequenced in a study of T cell repertoires in cytomegalovirus infection. A single record per CDR3 protein comes from TCRdb applying MiXCR to the reads. The data show some 180,000 distinct CDR3 sequences, about 18% seen once. Sequencing input: CD8+ T cells from PBMCs. The receptors originated from a human donor in good health (CMV status not recorded). Some clones in this sample may be carry-over from other donors' samples. The CDR3 runs from the conserved cysteine through the conserved F or W. Fields, in order: V gene, J gene, CDR3 protein.

>TRBV7-2|TRBJ2-7
CASSLGKPGQGTLYYEQYF
>TRBV29-1|TRBJ2-3
CSVEARGGRTDTQYF
>TRBV7-9|TRBJ1-1
CASSLRGDTEAFF
>TRBV7-9|TRBJ1-1
CASSLGGDNPWGTEAFF
>TRBV7-8|TRBJ2-7
CASSLPGPEGTEQYF
>TRBV5-6|TRBJ2-7
CASSPLAGVYEQYF
>TRBV6-1|TRBJ2-6
CASSADASGANVLTF
>TRBV7-9|TRBJ1-5
CASSVGNQPQHF
>TRBV7-8|TRBJ2-7
CASSATVTLSEQYF
>TRBV19|TRBJ2-1
CASSIPGSGNNEQFF
>TRBV7-9|TRBJ2-3
CASRQKRNATDTQYF
>TRBV4-3|TRBJ1-4
CASSNWEGTNEKLFF
>TRBV7-6|TRBJ2-5
CASSSGTGSQETQYF
>TRBV7-6|TRBJ1-4
CASSWDPVRTDNEKLFF
>TRBV4-3|TRBJ1-1
CASSQDGTDEAFF
>TRBV29-1|TRBJ2-1
CSVELAGGLEQFF
>TRBV7-8|TRBJ1-4
CASSLVLGTVDEKLFF
>TRBV27|TRBJ1-2
CASSRGNGDYYGYTF
>TRBV6-8|TRBJ1-3
CASSPTGNTIYF
>TRBV12-3/TRBV12-4|TRBJ2-3
CASSGGTDTQYF
>TRBV20-1|TRBJ2-5
CSARTRDSWPTVQETQYF
>TRBV12-3/TRBV12-4|TRBJ1-2
CASSTEKGPGYTF
>TRBV12-3/TRBV12-4|TRBJ1-2
CASSPDNYGYTF
>TRBV14|TRBJ2-3
CASSQIEGAKDTQYF
>TRBV6-6|TRBJ2-7
CASSARGYEQYF
>TRBV6-5|TRBJ1-1
CASSSQTGREAFF
>TRBV7-9|TRBJ1-5
CASMGEGGNQPQHF
>TRBV12-3/TRBV12-4|TRBJ2-1
CASNNEQFF
>TRBV7-6|TRBJ2-2
CASSPSTSPNTGELFF
>TRBV6-2/TRBV6-3|TRBJ1-2
CASSYSEGTDGYTF
>TRBV7-2|TRBJ2-1
CASSPWDGYNEQFF
>TRBV7-2|TRBJ1-5
CASSFGGYSNQPQHF
>TRBV7-1|TRBJ1-4
CASSSRPGQRNEKLFF
>TRBV20-1|TRBJ2-2
CSASPGQGWSGELFF
>TRBV28|TRBJ2-2
CASSPLDRADTGELFF
>TRBV7-9|TRBJ2-1
CASSLVRTEQFF
>TRBV6-1|TRBJ2-7
CASRQAGDGSSYEQYF
>TRBV20-1|TRBJ1-2
CSARSPTGTYGYTF
>TRBV6-1|TRBJ2-3
CASKSLAGSTDTQYF
>TRBV7-8|TRBJ1-2
CASSLGRDTFNYGYTF
>TRBV7-9|TRBJ1-1
CASSSNLQGNTEAFF
>TRBV4-1|TRBJ2-2
CASSQGTGRTGELFF
>TRBV7-9|TRBJ1-4
CASSSSRGVIEKLFF
>TRBV10-3|TRBJ2-5
CAISELAGVETQYF
>TRBV7-9|TRBJ2-5
CASSPRLAGGHQETQYF
>TRBV12-5|TRBJ1-4
CASGLERDRGATNEKLFF
>TRBV11-2|TRBJ1-2
CASSLGKVGYGYTF
>TRBV7-9|TRBJ2-1
CASTTGVNEQFF
>TRBV28|TRBJ1-2
CASSPDRDRGRGYTF
>TRBV27|TRBJ2-7
CASSSGTGDLRGQYF
>TRBV2|TRBJ1-2
CARDFAGDYGYTF
>TRBV5-1|TRBJ2-7
CASSSDNYEQYF
>TRBV28|TRBJ2-4
CASSFPPGNIQYF
>TRBV20-1|TRBJ1-1
CSASELGTEAFF